This TCR beta chain was found in a study of blood T cells in healthy people across ages. Notes on the study in general: TCR beta diversity was tightly associated with the proportion of naive T cells.

Combining a sample-barcoded 5' primer with a J-beta primer mix, a second PCR ran for roughly 6 to 12 cycles. TCRdb ran MiXCR on the 5' RACE reads and lists one entry per CDR3 protein. Of some 560,000 distinct CDR3 sequences listed, about 25% are singletons. Germline V lookup: CDR1 LGHNA, CDR2 YNFKEQ. V lost 2 bases and J 3 bases, leaving 4 bases between the germline ends. The CDR3 sequence is 12 residues long. On this clonotype: Its specificity is unknown.

Roughly 10 milliliters of peripheral blood were drawn from each donor. These same data were also listed under a study on T cells of mothers and their children. That study reports: Each donor was one of three healthy Caucasian mothers or one of their six children. According to the study, all extracted RNA entered cDNA synthesis at 1.5 ug per 15 ul.

The J gene is TRBJ1-1, the V gene TRBV4-2; D not certain. Source material: blood. The source is a boy between 2 and 10 years old in good health. CDR3 amino acids: CASSQRDTEAFF. In DNA, the CDR3 is TGTGCCAGCAGCCAAAGGGACACTGAAGCTTTCTTT.